This TCR beta chain is from a study of T cells expressing NK-cell markers. About the study: Researchers got TCR beta repertoires out of sorted CD3+CD56+NKG2C+, CD3+CD56+NKG2C- and CD3+CD56-NKG2C+ T cells.

The CDR3 spans 16 residues. As regards this clonotype: Its specificity is not known.

Template switching by 5'RACE with UMIs generated the TCR beta cDNA. TCRdb reprocessed the 5' RACE reads; each CDR3 protein has one entry and no DNA is given. The sample data list about 390,000 distinct CDR3 sequences. Study-wide results and caveats: In a few donors, dominant clonotypes made up about 25-65% of CD3+CD56-NKG2C+ cells.

The TCR was taken from a woman aged 45 to 65 in good health. Sample: blood T cells: a sorted CD56 or NKG2C T cell subset, CD4+ or CD8+ T cells, or bulk PBMC T cells (not recorded which). This sequence joins TRBV12-3 or TRBV12-4 and TRBJ2-3; TCRdb reports TRBD1, a call that lacks DNA to check it against. This CDR3 is CASSSTRGGVTDTQYF.